The rows below give T cell receptor beta chains drawn from one sample of a study of T cell changes during pregnancy in multiple sclerosis. The table came from immunoSEQ multiplex PCR; TCRdb's copy has only in-frame clones and leaves some out. The sample has 30,000 to 35,000 clones; 75% to 90% are singletons. The specimen comprised CD8+ T cells from peripheral blood mononuclear cells, sampled after pregnancy. The receptors shown here come from a female donor with multiple sclerosis, enrolled in a pregnancy study. Each CDR3 is given with its conserved first and last residue. D genes are given only for firm matches. Clone size is stated in some rows and not others, as once, few, many or a class when expanded.

J: TRBJ2-2; size: NA; V: TRBV5-6; D: TRBD2; CDR3: CASSYTSGAVAGELFF; DNA: TGTGCCAGCAGTTACACTAGCGGGGCTGTGGCCGGGGAGCTGTTTTTT
J: TRBJ1-1; size: once; V: TRBV9; D: TRBD1; CDR3: CASSPRTGLDTEAFF; DNA: TGTGCCAGCAGCCCCCGGACAGGGTTGGACACTGAAGCTTTCTTT
J: TRBJ2-5; size: NA; V: TRBV25-1; D: TRBD1; CDR3: CASSEWDRGQETQYF; DNA: TGTGCCAGCAGTGAATGGGACAGGGGGCAAGAGACCCAGTACTTC
J: TRBJ2-1; size: NA; V: TRBV7-3; D: TRBD1; CDR3: CASSAGTAYNEQFF; DNA: TGTGCCAGCAGCGCCGGGACAGCCTACAATGAGCAGTTCTTC
J: TRBJ1-1; size: NA; V: TRBV9; D: TRBD1; CDR3: CASSGTGFMNTEAFF; DNA: TGTGCCAGCAGTGGGACAGGCTTCATGAACACTGAAGCTTTCTTT
J: TRBJ1-4; size: NA; V: TRBV4-2; D: NA; CDR3: CASSQSVDEKLFF; DNA: TGTGCCAGCAGCCAATCGGTTGATGAAAAACTGTTTTTT
J: TRBJ2-5; size: NA; V: TRBV6-5; D: NA; CDR3: CASSYSRAGVETQYF; DNA: TGTGCCAGCAGTTACTCGAGGGCAGGGGTAGAGACCCAGTACTTC
J: TRBJ2-7; size: NA; V: TRBV19; D: NA; CDR3: CASSIGIQFESQYF; DNA: TGTGCCAGTAGTATCGGAATACAGTTCGAGTCGCAGTACTTC
J: TRBJ2-3; size: NA; V: TRBV27; D: NA; CDR3: CASRLVGGTDTQYF; DNA: TGTGCCAGCCGCCTGGTCGGGGGCACAGATACGCAGTATTTT
J: TRBJ2-5; size: NA; V: TRBV4-3; D: NA; CDR3: CASSQIMSGQETQYF; DNA: TGCGCCAGCAGCCAAATTATGAGCGGACAAGAGACCCAGTACTTC
J: TRBJ2-5; size: NA; V: TRBV9; D: NA; CDR3: CASSVGGGQGETQYF; DNA: TGTGCCAGCAGCGTAGGTGGGGGCCAGGGAGAGACCCAGTACTTC
J: TRBJ1-1; size: NA; V: TRBV5-5; D: NA; CDR3: CASSQSPGGNTEAFF; DNA: TGTGCCAGCAGTCAATCCCCGGGGGGGAACACTGAAGCTTTCTTT
J: TRBJ2-1; size: NA; V: TRBV2; D: TRBD2; CDR3: CATPPGLAGVGNEQFF; DNA: TGTGCCACCCCACCTGGACTAGCGGGGGTCGGGAATGAGCAGTTCTTC
J: TRBJ1-2; size: NA; V: TRBV19; D: NA; CDR3: CASTGSIGWDGYTF; DNA: TGTGCCAGTACCGGTTCCATCGGGTGGGATGGCTACACCTTC
J: TRBJ2-3; size: NA; V: TRBV6-4; D: NA; CDR3: CASSDSNGGADTQYF; DNA: TGTGCCAGCAGTGACTCGAATGGGGGCGCGGATACGCAGTATTTT
J: TRBJ2-1; size: NA; V: TRBV6-6; D: NA; CDR3: CASSYLSDNEQFF; DNA: TGTGCCAGCAGTTACTTGTCCGACAATGAGCAGTTCTTC
J: TRBJ1-1; size: NA; V: TRBV7-2; D: NA; CDR3: CASSHGTTYMNTEAFF; DNA: TGTGCCAGCAGCCACGGGACAACCTACATGAACACTGAAGCTTTCTTT
J: TRBJ2-1; size: NA; V: TRBV6-4; D: NA; CDR3: CAGSDAGLHEQFF; DNA: TGTGCCGGCAGTGACGCCGGGTTACATGAGCAGTTCTTC
J: TRBJ2-2; size: NA; V: TRBV6-4; D: NA; CDR3: CASSQGTGELFF; DNA: TGTGCCAGCAGTCAGGGGACCGGGGAGCTGTTTTTT
J: TRBJ1-4; size: NA; V: TRBV7-2; D: NA; CDR3: CASTPWGGSTNEKLFF; DNA: TGTGCCAGCACCCCATGGGGGGGGTCAACTAATGAAAAACTGTTTTTT
J: TRBJ2-2; size: NA; V: TRBV19; D: NA; CDR3: CASSSKDSPRRGELFF; DNA: TGTGCCAGTAGTTCTAAGGACAGTCCTCGACGCGGGGAGCTGTTTTTT
J: TRBJ2-7; size: NA; V: TRBV29-1; D: NA; CDR3: CSVAGDGSSYEQYF; DNA: TGCAGCGTTGCTGGGGACGGGAGCTCCTACGAGCAGTACTTC
J: TRBJ1-4; size: NA; V: TRBV6-1; D: TRBD1; CDR3: CASWGLDREDEKLFF; DNA: TGTGCCAGCTGGGGACTAGACAGGGAGGACGAAAAACTGTTTTTT
J: TRBJ2-7; size: medium-sized; V: TRBV7-9; D: TRBD1; CDR3: CASSSRDSRDEQYF; DNA: TGTGCCAGCAGCTCCCGGGACAGCAGAGACGAGCAGTACTTC
J: TRBJ2-7; size: NA; V: TRBV14; D: NA; CDR3: CASSRQPGLGFDEQYF; DNA: TGTGCCAGCAGCCGTCAACCGGGACTGGGGTTTGACGAGCAGTACTTC
J: TRBJ1-2; size: NA; V: TRBV7-3; D: TRBD1; CDR3: CASKQAGTGSYGYTF; DNA: TGTGCCAGTAAGCAGGCCGGGACAGGGTCCTATGGCTACACCTTC
J: TRBJ1-6; size: once; V: TRBV4-3; D: NA; CDR3: CASSPPQEPHNSPLHF; DNA: TGCGCCAGCAGCCCCCCACAGGAACCCCATAATTCACCCCTCCACTTT
J: TRBJ2-5; size: NA; V: TRBV4-2; D: TRBD2; CDR3: CASSPLAGDQETQYF; DNA: TGTGCCAGCAGCCCGCTAGCGGGGGATCAAGAGACCCAGTACTTC
J: TRBJ2-1; size: once; V: TRBV7-3; D: NA; CDR3: CASSLIGSSYNEQFF; DNA: TGTGCCAGCAGCTTAATCGGGAGCTCCTACAATGAGCAGTTCTTC
J: TRBJ2-2; size: NA; V: TRBV7-3; D: TRBD1; CDR3: CASSLTLTGTGVTGELFF; DNA: TGTGCCAGCAGCTTAACGTTAACCGGGACAGGGGTCACCGGGGAGCTGTTTTTT
J: TRBJ2-3; size: NA; V: TRBV5-8; D: TRBD2; CDR3: CASSWTSGGHTQYF; DNA: TGTGCCAGCAGCTGGACTAGCGGGGGGCATACGCAGTATTTT
J: TRBJ1-5; size: NA; V: TRBV25-1; D: TRBD1; CDR3: CASSRGQGGQPQHF; DNA: TGTGCCAGCAGCCGGGGACAGGGGGGTCAGCCCCAGCATTTT
J: TRBJ2-1; size: NA; V: TRBV6-4; D: NA; CDR3: CATSRDSSNEQFF; DNA: TGTGCCACTTCCCGGGACTCGTCCAATGAGCAGTTCTTC
J: TRBJ1-2; size: NA; V: TRBV25-1; D: NA; CDR3: CASSEIGDYGYTF; DNA: TGTGCCAGCAGTGAAATAGGGGACTATGGCTACACCTTC
J: TRBJ1-2; size: NA; V: TRBV27; D: NA; CDR3: CASSPQGRGYGYTF; DNA: TGTGCCAGCAGTCCTCAGGGGAGGGGCTATGGCTACACCTTC
J: TRBJ1-1; size: NA; V: TRBV10-3; D: NA; CDR3: CAISEAGGTEAFF; DNA: TGTGCCATCAGTGAGGCCGGGGGGACTGAAGCTTTCTTT
J: TRBJ1-2; size: NA; V: TRBV29-1; D: TRBD1; CDR3: CSVEGTGDFYGYTF; DNA: TGCAGCGTTGAGGGGACAGGAGACTTTTATGGCTACACCTTC
J: TRBJ2-7; size: NA; V: TRBV7-9; D: NA; CDR3: CASSSGQYAFYEQYF; DNA: TGTGCCAGCAGCTCAGGACAGTACGCTTTCTACGAGCAGTACTTC
J: TRBJ1-1; size: NA; V: TRBV5-4; D: NA; CDR3: CASSRIGHLGTEAFF; DNA: TGTGCCAGCAGTCGGATAGGACACCTGGGGACTGAAGCTTTCTTT
J: TRBJ2-1; size: NA; V: TRBV5-6; D: NA; CDR3: CASSLSGSGVEFF; DNA: TGTGCCAGCAGCTTGAGTGGTTCTGGAGTTGAGTTCTTC
J: TRBJ2-7; size: NA; V: TRBV5-4; D: TRBD1; CDR3: CASSLGQGSEQYF; DNA: TGTGCCAGCAGCTTGGGACAGGGAAGCGAGCAGTACTTC
J: TRBJ2-5; size: NA; V: TRBV5-4; D: TRBD1; CDR3: CASRLRQGSKETQYF; DNA: TGTGCCAGCAGGCTCCGACAGGGGAGCAAAGAGACCCAGTACTTC
J: TRBJ2-2; size: NA; V: TRBV7-3; D: TRBD2; CDR3: CASSPYLAGDTGELFF; DNA: TGTGCCAGCAGCCCGTATCTAGCGGGGGATACCGGGGAGCTGTTTTTT
J: TRBJ2-5; size: NA; V: TRBV7-9; D: NA; CDR3: CASSPFRETQYF; DNA: TGTGCCAGCAGCCCGTTCCGGGAGACCCAGTACTTC
J: TRBJ2-7; size: NA; V: TRBV6-1; D: NA; CDR3: CASGNSPYEQYF; DNA: TGTGCCAGCGGTAACAGCCCCTACGAGCAGTACTTC
J: TRBJ2-2; size: NA; V: TRBV9; D: NA; CDR3: CASSVDGFGTGELFF; DNA: TGTGCCAGCAGCGTAGACGGGTTTGGCACCGGGGAGCTGTTTTTT
J: TRBJ1-2; size: NA; V: TRBV6-4; D: NA; CDR3: CASSDSDSSYGYTF; DNA: TGTGCCAGCAGTGACTCGGACAGCTCCTATGGCTACACCTTC
J: TRBJ2-7; size: NA; V: TRBV27; D: NA; CDR3: CASSKTVLSEQYF; DNA: TGTGCCAGCAGTAAAACAGTCCTCAGCGAGCAGTACTTC
J: TRBJ2-6; size: NA; V: TRBV9; D: NA; CDR3: CASSGSSGANVLTF; DNA: TGTGCCAGCAGCGGGAGCTCTGGGGCCAACGTCCTGACTTTC
J: TRBJ2-5; size: NA; V: TRBV7-7; D: NA; CDR3: CASSPEESGVETQYF; DNA: TGTGCTAGCAGCCCCGAAGAGTCAGGGGTGGAGACCCAGTACTTC
J: TRBJ1-2; size: NA; V: TRBV5-5; D: NA; CDR3: CASTPGGGNYGYTF; DNA: TGTGCCAGCACCCCGGGGGGGGGAAACTATGGCTACACCTTC
J: TRBJ2-1; size: NA; V: TRBV5-1; D: TRBD1; CDR3: CASSDRGLRFF; DNA: TGCGCCAGCAGCGACAGGGGGCTTCGGTTCTTC
J: TRBJ2-1; size: NA; V: TRBV27; D: NA; CDR3: CASSFGGNEQFF; DNA: TGTGCCAGCAGTTTCGGGGGAAATGAGCAGTTCTTC